The present T cell receptor beta chain was sequenced within a study of cytotoxic CD8 clonotypes in ibrutinib-treated CLL. The table came from immunoSEQ multiplex PCR; TCRdb's copy has only in-frame clones and leaves some out. The sample carries about 140,000 clones, around 77% recorded once. Broader study findings: Clonality climbed at ibrutinib response, then dropped toward baseline at progression. Treatment saw public clonotypes, which were uncommon, either contract or stay stable.

Comment on this clone: Its antigen remains unknown.

The ends were cut back, 2 bases at V and 4 bases at J, with 13 bases in the middle. The CDR3 totals 15 residues. Germline V lookup: CDR1 MGHDK, CDR2 SYGVNS. The source is a human donor with chronic lymphocytic leukemia. This specimen consisted of PBMCs, obtained after 12 months of ibrutinib treatment. This chain connects TRBV25-1 to TRBJ2-3, with D possibly TRBD2 on 5 matching bases. The CDR3 region is CASSEKFGAADTQYF. The CDR3 bases are TGTGCCAGCAGTGAAAAGTTCGGAGCGGCAGATACGCAGTATTTT.